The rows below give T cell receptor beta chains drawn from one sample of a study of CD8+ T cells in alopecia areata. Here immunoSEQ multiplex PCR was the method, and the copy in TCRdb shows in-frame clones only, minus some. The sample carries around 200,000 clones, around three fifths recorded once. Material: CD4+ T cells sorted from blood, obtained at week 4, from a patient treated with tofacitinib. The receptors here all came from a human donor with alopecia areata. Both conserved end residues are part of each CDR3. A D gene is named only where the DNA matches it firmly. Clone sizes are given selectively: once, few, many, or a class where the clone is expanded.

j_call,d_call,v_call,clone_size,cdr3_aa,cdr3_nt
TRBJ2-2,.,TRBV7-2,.,CASKIWGLRGELFF,TGTGCCAGCAAGATATGGGGTCTCCGCGGGGAGCTGTTTTTT
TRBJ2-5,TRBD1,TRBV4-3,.,CASSTHRGETQYF,TGCGCCAGCAGCACCCACAGGGGGGAGACCCAGTACTTC
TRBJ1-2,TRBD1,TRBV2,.,CASTRTGSYGYTF,TGTGCCAGCACCAGGACAGGGTCCTATGGCTACACCTTC
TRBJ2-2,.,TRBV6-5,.,CASSYSRRVNTGELFF,TGTGCCAGCAGTTACTCAAGGCGGGTGAACACCGGGGAGCTGTTTTTT
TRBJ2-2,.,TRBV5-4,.,CASSWDQSNTGELFF,TGTGCCAGCAGCTGGGATCAATCAAACACCGGGGAGCTGTTTTTT
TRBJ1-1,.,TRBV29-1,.,CSVAGDTEAFF,TGCAGCGTTGCCGGTGACACTGAAGCTTTCTTT
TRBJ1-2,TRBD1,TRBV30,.,CACTLTGGSYGYTF,TGTGCCTGCACCCTGACAGGGGGGTCCTATGGCTACACCTTC
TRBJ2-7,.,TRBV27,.,CASSLKGGGSYEQYF,TGTGCCAGCAGTTTGAAGGGAGGTGGCTCCTACGAGCAGTACTTC
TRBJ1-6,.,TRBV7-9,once,CASSIDVPPLHF,TGTGCCAGCAGTATAGACGTACCACCCCTCCACTTT
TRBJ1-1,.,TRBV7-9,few,CASSLMAALAPEAFF,TGTGCCAGCAGCTTAATGGCAGCCCTAGCCCCTGAAGCTTTCTTT
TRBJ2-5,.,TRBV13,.,CASSYNSLETQYF,TGTGCCAGCAGCTACAATTCCTTAGAGACCCAGTACTTC
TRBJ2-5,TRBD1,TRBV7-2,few,CASSTLGQAQYF,TGTGCCAGCAGCACTCTAGGACAGGCCCAGTACTTC
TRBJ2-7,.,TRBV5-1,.,CASSLPSPYEQYF,TGCGCCAGCAGCTTGCCTAGCCCTTACGAGCAGTACTTC
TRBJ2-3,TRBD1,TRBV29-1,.,CSVTGTGSDTQYF,TGCAGCGTAACCGGGACAGGGTCAGATACGCAGTATTTT
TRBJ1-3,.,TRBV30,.,CAWSVGVDTIYF,TGTGCCTGGAGTGTCGGGGTAGACACCATATATTTT
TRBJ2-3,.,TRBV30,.,CAWSGVTTDTQYF,TGTGCCTGGAGTGGGGTCACCACAGATACGCAGTATTTT
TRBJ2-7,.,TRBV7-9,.,CASSLDGTSYEQYF,TGTGCCAGCAGCTTAGACGGGACAAGTTACGAGCAGTACTTC
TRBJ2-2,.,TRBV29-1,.,CSVQGGRGDGELFF,TGCAGCGTCCAGGGGGGCAGGGGAGACGGGGAGCTGTTTTTT
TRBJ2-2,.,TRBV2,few,CASNEASNTGELFF,TGTGCCAGCAACGAAGCTTCTAACACCGGGGAGCTGTTTTTT
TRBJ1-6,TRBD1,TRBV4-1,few,CASSQPRQGPNSPLHF,TGCGCCAGCAGCCAACCTCGACAGGGTCCAAATTCACCCCTCCACTTT
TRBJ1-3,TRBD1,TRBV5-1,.,CASSEGDSRNTIYF,TGCGCCAGCAGCGAAGGGGACAGCCGAAACACCATATATTTT
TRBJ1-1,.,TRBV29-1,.,CSVVTYMNTEAFF,TGCAGCGTTGTAACGTACATGAACACTGAAGCTTTCTTT
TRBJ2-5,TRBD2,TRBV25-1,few,CASSVGLAPQETQYF,TGTGCCAGCAGTGTTGGACTAGCCCCACAAGAGACCCAGTACTTC
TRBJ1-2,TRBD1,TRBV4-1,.,CASSRQGAKRGYTF,TGCGCCAGCAGCCGACAGGGGGCGAAAAGGGGCTACACCTTC
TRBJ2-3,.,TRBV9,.,CASSDLPGRGATDTQYF,TGTGCCAGCAGCGACCTCCCGGGTCGAGGGGCCACAGATACGCAGTATTTT
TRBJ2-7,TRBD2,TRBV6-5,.,CASSSLAGGAYEQYF,TGTGCCAGCAGTTCACTAGCGGGGGGGGCCTACGAGCAGTACTTC
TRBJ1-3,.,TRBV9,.,CASSPRRSGNTIYF,TGTGCCAGCAGCCCCCGGCGAAGTGGAAACACCATATATTTT
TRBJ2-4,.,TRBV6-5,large,CASGPGNPPKNIQYF,TGTGCCAGCGGACCAGGAAACCCCCCGAAAAACATTCAGTACTTC
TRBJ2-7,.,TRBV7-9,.,CASSFTPSSYEQYF,TGTGCCAGCAGCTTTACCCCGAGCTCCTACGAGCAGTACTTC
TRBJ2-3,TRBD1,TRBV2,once,CASMGTDNTDTQYF,TGTGCCAGCATGGGGACAGACAACACAGATACGCAGTATTTT
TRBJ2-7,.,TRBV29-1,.,CSVWDPTGAEQYF,TGCAGCGTTTGGGACCCCACCGGGGCCGAGCAGTACTTC
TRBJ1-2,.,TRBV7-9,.,CASSLGSPGPRYTF,TGTGCCAGCAGCTTAGGGTCTCCGGGGCCCCGCTACACCTTC
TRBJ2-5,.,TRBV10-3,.,CAISDGIQETQYF,TGTGCCATCAGTGACGGGATTCAAGAGACCCAGTACTTC
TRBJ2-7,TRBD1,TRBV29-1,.,CSVKSPGQIVGEQYF,TGCAGCGTAAAATCTCCGGGACAGATCGTGGGGGAGCAGTACTTC
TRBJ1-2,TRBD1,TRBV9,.,CASSVEGRGNYGYTF,TGTGCCAGCAGCGTAGAGGGCAGGGGGAACTATGGCTACACCTTC
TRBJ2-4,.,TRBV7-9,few,CASSLDSGAPKNIQYF,TGTGCCAGCAGCTTAGATTCGGGGGCGCCCAAAAACATTCAGTACTTC
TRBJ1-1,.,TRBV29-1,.,CSVEPGSTEAFF,TGCAGCGTTGAACCAGGGAGCACTGAAGCTTTCTTT